Below, 13 T cell receptor beta chains from the same sample are listed, as sequenced in a study of control samples from healthy donors and cancer patients (dated by TCRdb to between 2020 and 2021). Libraries were prepared through the immunoSEQ multiplex PCR assay. TCRdb took this table from immuneACCESS and kept in-frame rearrangements with V and J called. Such tables lack part of the clones; where checked against another copy, unresolved V genes explain under half of the gap, and the rest is unexplained. This sample is represented by about 53,000 clones; about 90% of them were singletons. Over 11% of the sample comes from the top ten. The source material was PBMCs. These receptor sequences come from a man between 60 and 75 years old with head and neck cancer.

This clone was counted a single time. The gene calls are TRBV11-3 and TRBJ2-4; perhaps D is TRBD1 or TRBD2 (6 bases each). The CDR3 is 16 amino acids. Trimming removed 4 bases from V and 1 base from J, with 14 bases in between. Germline CDR1 and CDR2: SGHNT and YENEEA. The DNA of the CDR3 is TGTGCCAGCAGCTGGGGGGCGCCACGGGCCAAAAACATTCAGTACTTC. This gives the protein CASSWGAPRAKNIQYF. Looking up the rest from reference TRBV11-3 and TRBJ2-4 gives the full variable domain: EAGVVQSPRYKIIEKKQPVAFWCNPISGHNTLYWYLQNLGQGPELLIRYENEEAVDDSQLPKDRFSAERLKGVDSTLKIQPAELGDSAVYLCASSWGAPRAKNIQYFGAGTRLSVL.

The chain joins TRBV7-8 to TRBJ1-6; 7 nucleotides match TRBD1. CDR3 length equals 15 residues. Germline V gene sequence: CDR1 SGHVS, CDR2 FQNEAQ. After removal of 4 bases from V and 11 bases from J, the junction contained 11 bases not matched to a gene. The CDR3 region has the DNA TGTGCCAGCAGCTCCCAGGGGGGTGAAGGAGCACCCCTCCACTTT. This gives the protein CASSSQGGEGAPLHF.

By proportion, this clone is medium-sized (0.01 to 0.1%). CDR3 region: CASSDHRADTQYF. CDR3 nucleotides: TGCGCCAGCAGTGACCACAGGGCAGATACGCAGTATTTT. The chain recombines TRBV10-1 with TRBJ2-3, with TRBD1 as a possible D gene (6 bases). The CDR3 is 13 residues long. The V end was cut by 3 bases, the J end by 4 bases, with 8 bases between. Germline CDR1 and CDR2: WNHNN and SYGVQD (reference sequence).

Concerning this clone: Additional DNA sequences in this sample encode the identical CDR3. The gene calls are TRBV4-2 and TRBJ2-3; no clear D. V was trimmed by 0 bases and J by 2 bases, leaving 9 bases between them. Germline V gene lookup returns CDR1 LGHNA and CDR2 YNFKEQ. The CDR3 length is 15 residues. Here the CDR3 DNA reads TGTGCCAGCAGCCAAGATTTGAGGATCACAGATACGCAGTATTTT. Translated, it gives CASSQDLRITDTQYF.

The chain carries TRBV20-1 and TRBJ2-3; TRBD2 agrees at 7 bases. CDR1 is DFQATT, CDR2 SNEGSKA, per germline (reference sequence). The CDR3 totals 14 residues. J gave up 4 bases and V 3 bases, and 7 bases lay outside the gene matches. This chain's CDR3 is CSASQSGVSDTQYF. CDR3 bases: TGCAGTGCTAGTCAAAGCGGGGTTTCAGATACGCAGTATTTT.

The V gene is TRBV9, the J gene TRBJ2-5; 7 nucleotides agree with TRBD2. This CDR3 has 14 residues. J was trimmed by 9 bases and V by 0 bases; bases with no gene match: 8. Germline assignment: CDR1 SGDLS and CDR2 YYNGEE. The CDR3 region is CASSVGTGSGAQYF. As DNA, the CDR3 is TGTGCCAGCAGCGTAGGTACGGGGAGCGGGGCCCAGTACTTC.

The CDR3 DNA follows: TGTGCCAGCAGCGCACCGGGACAGGGAAATCCCGAGCAGTACTTC. Translating gives CASSAPGQGNPEQYF. The gene calls are TRBV11-2 and TRBJ2-7, with 9 bases identical to TRBD1. The V gene's germline CDR1 is SGHAT and CDR2 FQNNGV. The CDR3 is 15 residues long. The trim removed 5 bases at V and 6 bases at J, leaving 11 bases unmatched.

The V call is TRBV30, the J call TRBJ1-3; D not certain. The CDR3 contains 14 residues. Germline values: CDR1 GTSNPN, CDR2 SVGIG (reference sequence). Trimming took 1 base from V and 0 from J, leaving 7 bases between them. As DNA, the CDR3 is TGTGCCTGGAGTGCCCGAAACTCTGGAAACACCATATATTTT. Amino acids: CAWSARNSGNTIYF.

This chain connects TRBV11-3 to TRBJ2-3; D ambiguous. This CDR3 is 15 amino acids long. V lost 1 base and J lost 1, with 9 bases in between. The germline V gene encodes CDR1 SGHNT and CDR2 YENEEA. CDR3 region: CASSLGGMRTDTQYF. The CDR3 DNA follows: TGTGCCAGCAGCTTAGGGGGTATGCGCACAGATACGCAGTATTTT. The whole variable domain, filled in from reference TRBV11-3 and TRBJ2-3, reads EAGVVQSPRYKIIEKKQPVAFWCNPISGHNTLYWYLQNLGQGPELLIRYENEEAVDDSQLPKDRFSAERLKGVDSTLKIQPAELGDSAVYLCASSLGGMRTDTQYFGPGTRLTVL.

V is TRBV19 and J is TRBJ2-5, with TRBD1 matching 9 bases. Germline CDR1 is LNHDA and CDR2 is SQIVND (reference sequence). V shed 10 bases, J shed 4 bases, and the junction held 7 bases outside the gene matches. CDR3 length: 13 residues. CDR3 loop: CATAGQGAETQYF. CDR3 DNA sequence: TGTGCCACGGCGGGACAGGGTGCAGAGACCCAGTACTTC.

A few counts support this clone. This rearrangement joins TRBV6-1 to TRBJ2-5; no firm D call. The CDR3 is made up of 16 amino acids. The V gene lost 1 base and the J gene lost 5 bases, with 17 bases spanning the gap. Germline V gives CDR1 MNHNS, CDR2 SASEGT. The CDR3 sequence is CASSEGVGAIGETQYF. DNA of the CDR3: TGTGCCAGCAGTGAAGGTGTGGGTGCAATTGGGGAGACCCAGTACTTC.

This chain uses TRBV5-8 with TRBJ2-2, with D perhaps assigned TRBD1 or TRBD2 (5 bases each). Trimming pared 4 bases from V and 7 bases from J, leaving 11 bases between. The CDR3 consists of 13 residues. Germline CDR1 SGHTS, CDR2 YDEGEE. The CDR3 DNA sequence: TGTGCCAGCAGCCGAGGGACGGGCGGGGAGCTGTTTTTT. It translates to CASSRGTGGELFF.

The genes are TRBV18 and TRBJ2-7; 11 positions agree with TRBD2. With 4 bases clipped from V and 5 bases from J, the junction kept 4 bases outside the gene matches. Germline V gene sequence: CDR1 KGHSH, CDR2 LQKENI. The CDR3 contains 14 residues. The CDR3 nucleotides are TGTGCCAGCTCACATAGCGGGGGGGTTGACGAGCAGTACTTC. It encodes CASSHSGGVDEQYF.